The clone carrying this T cell receptor beta chain was counted at least ten times. The data were taken from a study of early T cells in non-severe SARS-CoV-2 infection. MiXCR was run by TCRdb on the 5' RACE reads, yielding one entry per CDR3 protein. The table has 30,000 to 40,000 distinct CDR3 sequences, around 9% seen once; the top ten hold around 14%. The CDR3 consists of 16 residues. CDR1 is SGHAT, CDR2 FQDESV, per germline (reference sequence). The V end lost 5 bases, the J end lost 0 bases, and 15 bases lay between the germline ends. The receptor comes from an adult who was a healthcare worker with PCR-confirmed SARS-CoV-2 infection or an uninfected control (not recorded which). Sequenced sample: whole blood. V usage is TRBV11-1 and J usage is TRBJ2-3; D might be TRBD1 or TRBD2, each matching 7 bases. CDR3: CASSHPGGGSTDTQYF. The CDR3 DNA reads as TGTGCCAGCAGCCACCCAGGGGGGGGCAGCACAGATACGCAGTATTTT.